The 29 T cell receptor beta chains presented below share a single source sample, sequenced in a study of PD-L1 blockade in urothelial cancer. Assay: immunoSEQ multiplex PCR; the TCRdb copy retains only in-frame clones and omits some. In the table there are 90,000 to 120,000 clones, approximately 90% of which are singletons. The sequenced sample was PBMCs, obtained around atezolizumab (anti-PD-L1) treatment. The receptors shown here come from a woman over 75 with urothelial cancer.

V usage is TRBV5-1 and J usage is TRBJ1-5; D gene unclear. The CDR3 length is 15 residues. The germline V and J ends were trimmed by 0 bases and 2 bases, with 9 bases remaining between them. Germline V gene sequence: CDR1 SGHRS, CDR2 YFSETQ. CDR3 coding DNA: TGCGCCAGCAGCTTGGATTCAGGCGGCAATCAGCCCCAGCATTTT. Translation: CASSLDSGGNQPQHF.

CDR3 residues: CASSAASALEAFF. In DNA form, the CDR3 reads TGTGCCAGCAGCGCCGCGAGCGCCCTTGAAGCTTTCTTT. This chain joins TRBV9 and TRBJ1-1; the D is unclear. Germline V CDR1 and CDR2: SGDLS, YYNGEE. The CDR3 length is 13 residues. Trimming removed 3 bases at V and 7 bases at J, with 13 bases between. The whole variable domain, remainder taken from reference TRBV9 and TRBJ1-1, is DSGVTQTPKHLITATGQRVTLRCSPRSGDLSVYWYQQSLDQGLQFLIQYYNGEERAKGNILERFSAQQFPDLHSELNLSSLELGDSALYFCASSAASALEAFFGQGTRLTVV.

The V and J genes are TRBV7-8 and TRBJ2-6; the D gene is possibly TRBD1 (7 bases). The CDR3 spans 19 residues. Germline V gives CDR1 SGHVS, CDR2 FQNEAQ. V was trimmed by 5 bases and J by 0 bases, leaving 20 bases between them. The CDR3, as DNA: TGTGCCAGCAGCCCAGAGGGGGCAGGACTACGCTCTGGGGCCAACGTCCTGACTTTC. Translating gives CASSPEGAGLRSGANVLTF.

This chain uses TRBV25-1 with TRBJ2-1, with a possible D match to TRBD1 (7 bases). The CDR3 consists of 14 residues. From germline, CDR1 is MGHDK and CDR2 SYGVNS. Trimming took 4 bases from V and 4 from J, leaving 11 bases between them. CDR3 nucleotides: TGTGCCAGCAGTGCACCAGGGGGGTACAATGAGCAGTTCTTC. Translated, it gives CASSAPGGYNEQFF.

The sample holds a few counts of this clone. As DNA, the CDR3 is TGCGCCAGCAGCTTGGTTCAGGGGGTGGATAATGAGCAGTTCTTC. Amino acid sequence: CASSLVQGVDNEQFF. J is TRBJ2-1 and V is TRBV5-1, with 7 bases aligning to TRBD1. CDR1 SGHRS and CDR2 YFSETQ come from the germline V gene. The junction had 7 bases not matched to a gene; V was cut back by 0 bases and J by 7 bases. This CDR3 spans 15 amino acids.

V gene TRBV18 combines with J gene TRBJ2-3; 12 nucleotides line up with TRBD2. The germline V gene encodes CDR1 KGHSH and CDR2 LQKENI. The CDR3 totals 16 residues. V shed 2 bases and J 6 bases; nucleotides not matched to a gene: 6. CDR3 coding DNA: TGTGCCAGCTCACCAGGACTAGCGGGATTGAGGGATACGCAGTATTTT. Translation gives CASSPGLAGLRDTQYF.

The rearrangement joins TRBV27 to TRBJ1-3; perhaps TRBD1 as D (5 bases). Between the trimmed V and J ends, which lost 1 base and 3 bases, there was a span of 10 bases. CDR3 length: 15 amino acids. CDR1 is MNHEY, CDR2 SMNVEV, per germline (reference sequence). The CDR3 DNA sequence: TGTGCCAGCAGTTTATACGGGGGATTTGGAAACACCATATATTTT. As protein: CASSLYGGFGNTIYF.

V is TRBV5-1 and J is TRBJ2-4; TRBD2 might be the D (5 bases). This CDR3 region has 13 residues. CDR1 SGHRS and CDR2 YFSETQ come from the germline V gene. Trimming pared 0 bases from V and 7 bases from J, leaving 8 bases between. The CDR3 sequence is CASSLVGGNIQYF. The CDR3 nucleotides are TGCGCCAGCAGCTTGGTCGGCGGGAACATTCAGTACTTC.

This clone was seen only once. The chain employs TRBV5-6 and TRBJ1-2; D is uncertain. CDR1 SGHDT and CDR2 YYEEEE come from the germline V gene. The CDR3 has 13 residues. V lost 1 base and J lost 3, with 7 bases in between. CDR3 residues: CASSLFLDYGYTF. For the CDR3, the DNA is TGTGCCAGCAGCTTGTTCTTAGACTATGGCTACACCTTC.

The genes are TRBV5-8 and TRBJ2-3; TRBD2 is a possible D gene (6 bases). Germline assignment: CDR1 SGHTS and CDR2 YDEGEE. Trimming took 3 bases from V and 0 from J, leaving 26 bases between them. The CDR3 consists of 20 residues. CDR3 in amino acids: CASSYLRPLDRGGSTDTQYF. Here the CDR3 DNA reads TGTGCCAGCAGCTACCTTCGACCCTTGGATAGGGGAGGCAGCACAGATACGCAGTATTTT.

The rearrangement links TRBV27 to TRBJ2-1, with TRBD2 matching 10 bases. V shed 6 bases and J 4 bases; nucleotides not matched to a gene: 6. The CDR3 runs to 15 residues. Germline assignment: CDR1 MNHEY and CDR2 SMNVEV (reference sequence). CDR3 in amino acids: CASSSSGSPYNEQFF. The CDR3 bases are TGTGCCAGCAGCTCTAGCGGGAGTCCTTACAATGAGCAGTTCTTC.

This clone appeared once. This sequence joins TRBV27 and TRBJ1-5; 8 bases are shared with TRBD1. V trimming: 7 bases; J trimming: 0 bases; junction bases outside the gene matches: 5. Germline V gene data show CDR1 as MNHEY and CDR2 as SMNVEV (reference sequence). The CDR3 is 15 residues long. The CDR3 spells CASKMTGDSNQPQHF. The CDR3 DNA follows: TGTGCCAGCAAAATGACAGGGGATAGCAATCAGCCCCAGCATTTT.

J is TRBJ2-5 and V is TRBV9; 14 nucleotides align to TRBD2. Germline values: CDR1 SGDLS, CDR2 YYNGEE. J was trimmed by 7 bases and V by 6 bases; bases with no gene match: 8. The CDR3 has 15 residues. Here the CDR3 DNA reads TGTGCCAGCACCACTACCGGACTAGCGGGAGGGACCCAGTACTTC. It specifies CASTTTGLAGGTQYF.

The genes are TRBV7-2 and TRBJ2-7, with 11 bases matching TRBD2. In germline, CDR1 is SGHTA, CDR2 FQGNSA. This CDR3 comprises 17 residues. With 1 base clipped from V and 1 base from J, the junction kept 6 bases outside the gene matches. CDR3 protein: CASSLGTTSGTSYEQYF. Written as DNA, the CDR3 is TGTGCCAGCAGCTTAGGGACGACTAGCGGGACGTCCTACGAGCAGTACTTC.

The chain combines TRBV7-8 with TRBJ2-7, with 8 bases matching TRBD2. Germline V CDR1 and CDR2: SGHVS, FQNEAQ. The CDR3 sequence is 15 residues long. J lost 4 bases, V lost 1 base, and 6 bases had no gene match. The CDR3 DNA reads TGTGCCAGCAGCTTAGGGGGTAGCGGGATTTACGAGCAGTACTTC. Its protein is CASSLGGSGIYEQYF.

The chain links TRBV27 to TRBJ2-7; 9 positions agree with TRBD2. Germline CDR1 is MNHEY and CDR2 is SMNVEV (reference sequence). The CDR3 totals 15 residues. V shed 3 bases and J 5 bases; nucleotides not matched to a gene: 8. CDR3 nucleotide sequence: TGTGCCAGCAGTTTCCTATCGGGACTAGCTAACGAGCAGTACTTC. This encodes CASSFLSGLANEQYF.

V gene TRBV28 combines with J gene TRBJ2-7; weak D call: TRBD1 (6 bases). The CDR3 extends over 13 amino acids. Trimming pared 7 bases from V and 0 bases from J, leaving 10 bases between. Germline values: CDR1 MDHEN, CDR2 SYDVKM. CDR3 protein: CASIDRRSYEQYF. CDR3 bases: TGTGCCAGCATTGACAGGCGCTCCTACGAGCAGTACTTC.

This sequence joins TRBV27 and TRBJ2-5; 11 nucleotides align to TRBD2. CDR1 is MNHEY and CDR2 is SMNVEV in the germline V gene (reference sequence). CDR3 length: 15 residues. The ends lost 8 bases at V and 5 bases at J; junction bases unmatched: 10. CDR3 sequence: CASGTSGYTSETQYF. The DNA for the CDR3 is TGTGCCAGCGGGACTAGCGGTTATACGTCGGAGACCCAGTACTTC.

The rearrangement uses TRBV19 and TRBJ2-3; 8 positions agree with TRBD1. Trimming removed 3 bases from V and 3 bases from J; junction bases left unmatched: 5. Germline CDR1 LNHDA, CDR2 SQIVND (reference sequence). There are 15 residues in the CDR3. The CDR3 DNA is TGTGCCAGTAGTATGCAGGGGGCTCTGACAGATACGCAGTATTTT. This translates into CASSMQGALTDTQYF.

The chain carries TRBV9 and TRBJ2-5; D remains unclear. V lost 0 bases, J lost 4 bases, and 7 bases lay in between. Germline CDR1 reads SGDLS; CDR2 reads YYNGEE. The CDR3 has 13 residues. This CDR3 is CASSVGALETQYF. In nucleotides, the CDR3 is TGTGCCAGCAGCGTAGGGGCATTAGAGACCCAGTACTTC.

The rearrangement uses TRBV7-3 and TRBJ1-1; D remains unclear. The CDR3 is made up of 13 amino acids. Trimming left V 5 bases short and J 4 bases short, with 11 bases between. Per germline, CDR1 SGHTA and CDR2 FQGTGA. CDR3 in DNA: TGTGCCAGCAGCCCTGGGAGTGTCACTGAAGCTTTCTTT. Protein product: CASSPGSVTEAFF.

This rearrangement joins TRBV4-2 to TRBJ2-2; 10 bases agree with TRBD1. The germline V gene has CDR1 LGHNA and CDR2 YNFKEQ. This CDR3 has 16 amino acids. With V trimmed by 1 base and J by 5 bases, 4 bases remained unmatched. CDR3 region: CASSQGGQGLTGELFF. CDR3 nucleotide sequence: TGTGCCAGCAGCCAAGGGGGACAGGGGTTAACCGGGGAGCTGTTTTTT.

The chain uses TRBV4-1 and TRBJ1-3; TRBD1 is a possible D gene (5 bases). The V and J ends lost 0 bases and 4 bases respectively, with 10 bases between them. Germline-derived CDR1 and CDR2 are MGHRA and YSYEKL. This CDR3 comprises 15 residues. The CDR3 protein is CASSQEDTGGNTIYF. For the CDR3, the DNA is TGCGCCAGCAGCCAAGAGGATACAGGAGGAAACACCATATATTTT.

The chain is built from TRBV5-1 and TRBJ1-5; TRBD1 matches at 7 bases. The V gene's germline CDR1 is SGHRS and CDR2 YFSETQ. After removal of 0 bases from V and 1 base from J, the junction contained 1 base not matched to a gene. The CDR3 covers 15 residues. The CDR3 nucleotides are TGCGCCAGCAGCTTGGGGACAGGAAGCAATCAGCCCCAGCATTTT. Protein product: CASSLGTGSNQPQHF.

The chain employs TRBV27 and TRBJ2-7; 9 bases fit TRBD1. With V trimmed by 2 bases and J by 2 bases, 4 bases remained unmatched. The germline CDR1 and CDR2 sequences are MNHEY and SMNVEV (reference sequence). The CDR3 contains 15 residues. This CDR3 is CASSLDRGGPYEQYF. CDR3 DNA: TGTGCCAGCAGTTTAGACAGGGGGGGACCCTACGAGCAGTACTTC.

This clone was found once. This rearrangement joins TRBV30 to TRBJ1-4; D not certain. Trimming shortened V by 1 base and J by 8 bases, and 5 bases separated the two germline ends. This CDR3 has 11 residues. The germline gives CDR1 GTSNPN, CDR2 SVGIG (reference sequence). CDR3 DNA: TGTGCCTGGAGTGCGAGGGAAAAACTGTTTTTT. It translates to CAWSAREKLFF.

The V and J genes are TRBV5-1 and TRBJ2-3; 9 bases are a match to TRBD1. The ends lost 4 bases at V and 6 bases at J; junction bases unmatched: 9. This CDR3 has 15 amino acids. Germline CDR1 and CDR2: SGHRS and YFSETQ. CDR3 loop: CASSPGTGLWDTQYF. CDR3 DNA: TGCGCCAGCAGCCCCGGGACAGGGCTTTGGGATACGCAGTATTTT.

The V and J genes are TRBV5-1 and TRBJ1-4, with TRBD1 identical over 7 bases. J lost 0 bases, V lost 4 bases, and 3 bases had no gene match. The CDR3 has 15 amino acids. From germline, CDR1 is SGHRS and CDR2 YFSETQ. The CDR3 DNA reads TGCGCCAGCAGCCGGGACAGAACAACTAATGAAAAACTGTTTTTT. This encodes CASSRDRTTNEKLFF.

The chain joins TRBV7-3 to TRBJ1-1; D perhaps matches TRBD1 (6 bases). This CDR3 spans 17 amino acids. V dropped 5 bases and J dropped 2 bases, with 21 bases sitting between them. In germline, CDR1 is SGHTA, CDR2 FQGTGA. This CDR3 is CASSQPGGGALNTEAFF. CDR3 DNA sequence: TGTGCCAGCAGCCAGCCCGGCGGGGGGGCCCTAAACACTGAAGCTTTCTTT.